The 3 T cell receptor beta chains in this list originate from one sample, sequenced in a study of CD8+ T cells in alopecia areata. The authors extracted RNA and reverse transcribed it into cDNA as the sequencing template. The method was immunoSEQ multiplex PCR; TCRdb's version includes in-frame clones alone and lacks a portion of them. The profile shows about 220,000 clones, 50% to 70% of them singletons. The treatment is: oral pan-JAK inhibitor, 5-10 mg twice daily. The sample in question was CD4+ T cells sorted from blood, obtained at week 4, from a patient treated with tofacitinib. These receptors came from a human donor with alopecia areata.

The chain employs TRBV7-2 and TRBJ1-2; maybe TRBD1 (5 bases). Trimming removed 10 bases at V and 1 base at J, with 19 bases between. CDR1 is SGHTA, CDR2 FQGNSA, per germline. The CDR3 contains 15 residues. The CDR3 DNA reads TGTGCCACCCCCGATGGGGGATTCAATAACTATGGCTACACCTTC. Its protein product is CATPDGGFNNYGYTF.

The V and J genes are TRBV30 and TRBJ1-6; TRBD1 agrees at 9 bases. Trimming at V came to 0 bases and at J to 10 bases, leaving 10 bases not matched to a gene. This CDR3 spans 16 amino acids. Germline lookup yields CDR1 GTSNPN and CDR2 SVGIG (reference sequence). The CDR3 DNA is TGTGCCTGGAGTGTGGCTCAGGGACAGGGATGGTCACCCCTCCACTTT. It codes for CAWSVAQGQGWSPLHF.

J is TRBJ2-5 and V is TRBV30; D may correspond to TRBD1 or TRBD2 (5 bases each). CDR1 GTSNPN and CDR2 SVGIG come from the germline V gene (reference sequence). This CDR3 has 12 residues. The germline V and J ends were trimmed by 4 bases and 4 bases, with 10 bases remaining between them. CDR3 in amino acids: CAWNGGPETQYF. CDR3 bases: TGTGCCTGGAATGGGGGACCAGAGACCCAGTACTTC.